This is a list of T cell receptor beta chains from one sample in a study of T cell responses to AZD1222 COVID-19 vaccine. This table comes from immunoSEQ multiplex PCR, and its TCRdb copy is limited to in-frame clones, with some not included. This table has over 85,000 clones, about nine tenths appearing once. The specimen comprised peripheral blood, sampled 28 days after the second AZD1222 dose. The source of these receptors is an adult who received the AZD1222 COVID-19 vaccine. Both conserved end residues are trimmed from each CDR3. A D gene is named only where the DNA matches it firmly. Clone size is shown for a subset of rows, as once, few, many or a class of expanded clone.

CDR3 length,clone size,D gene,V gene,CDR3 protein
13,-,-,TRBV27,ASSRGRDSYNEQF
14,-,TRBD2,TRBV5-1,ASSPTHSGGGGELF
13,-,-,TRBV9,ASSVGRGELETQY
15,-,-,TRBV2,ASSEQGFSPLSTEAF
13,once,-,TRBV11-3,ASSLGLIIGGELF
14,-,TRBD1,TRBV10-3,AISEPGQGGKNIQY
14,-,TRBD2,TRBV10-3,AISESGGGIPDTQY
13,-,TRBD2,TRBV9,ASSDPGTSGDEQY
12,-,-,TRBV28,ASSRRGVPYGYT
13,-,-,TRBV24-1,ATSDLRDGLYGYT
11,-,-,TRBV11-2,ASSLVIGYGYT
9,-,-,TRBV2,ASGIQNIQY
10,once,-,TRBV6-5,ASSPPTGELF
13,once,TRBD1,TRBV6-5,ASSKAPQGVNEQF
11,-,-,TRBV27,ASRFSYNSPLH
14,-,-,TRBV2,ASSENPWGLAYEQY
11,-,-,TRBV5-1,ASRRGLSYEQY
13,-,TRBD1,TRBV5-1,ASSIPGQPTGELF
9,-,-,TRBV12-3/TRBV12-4,ASSSSDTQY
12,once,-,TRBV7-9,ASSQLGGGQPQH
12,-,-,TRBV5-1,ASPNRVGNQPQH
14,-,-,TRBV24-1,ATSDSRAASTDTQY
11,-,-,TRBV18,ASLLRRPDTQY
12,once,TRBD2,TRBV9,ASSLGLGLEEQY
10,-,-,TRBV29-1,SVGSGNTEAF
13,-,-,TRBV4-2,ASSQEGRDGYGYT
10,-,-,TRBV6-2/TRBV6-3,ASSYWKGEQY